This is a list of T cell receptor beta chains from one sample in a study of T cells in Graves' hyperthyroidism and ophthalmopathy. TCRdb called the multiplex PCR reads again in MiXCR, with one record for every CDR3 protein. The table records about 480,000 distinct CDR3 sequences, around a fifth of them present only once. The sequenced sample consisted of blood. The receptor source for this set is a woman aged 65 to 85 with Graves' ophthalmopathy. Both conserved end residues are part of each CDR3. A D gene is named only where the DNA matches it firmly. Rows may omit the clone size; those that give it use once, few, many or a size class.

>.|TRBV10-3|TRBD1|TRBJ2-1|15
TGTGCCATCAGTGAGGACAGGGGCACCTACAATGAGCAGTTCTTC
CAISEDRGTYNEQFF
>few|TRBV2|.|TRBJ2-7|13
TGTGCCAGCACAGGGCGCAGGGGAATCGAGCAGTACTTC
CASTGRRGIEQYF
>few|TRBV7-3|TRBD2|TRBJ2-1|16
TGTGCCAGCAGCTTAGCGGCCCCCCTCCCGGGGGGTGAGCAGTTCTTC
CASSLAAPLPGGEQFF
>few|TRBV3-1|.|TRBJ1-2|15
TGTGCCAGCAGCCAACTATCTGGGGCGAACTATGGCTACACCTTC
CASSQLSGANYGYTF
>.|TRBV18|TRBD2|TRBJ2-7|13
TGTGCCAGCTCACCACGGGGGGAGGGAGAGCAGTACTTC
CASSPRGEGEQYF
>few|TRBV10-3|.|TRBJ2-7|15
TGTGCCACTACAGCTCTTGACCCGACGTGGAGCGAGCAGTACTTC
CATTALDPTWSEQYF
>many|TRBV12-3/TRBV12-4|TRBD2|TRBJ2-1|15
TGTGCCAGCAGTCTGACTAGCGGGGGGATCGGTGAGCAGTTCTTC
CASSLTSGGIGEQFF
>few|TRBV4-1|.|TRBJ1-2|15
TGCGCCAGCAGCCAAGGAGGACGCCGGGACTATGGCTACACCTTC
CASSQGGRRDYGYTF
>.|TRBV2|.|TRBJ2-7|15
TGTGCCACCCAACAAGAGGGACGCGAAAGCTACGAGCAGTACTTC
CATQQEGRESYEQYF
>.|TRBV6-6|.|TRBJ1-6|17
TGTGCCAGCAGTTACTCCCCCAACCCGGGGGTTAAGTCACCCCTCCACTTT
CASSYSPNPGVKSPLHF
>.|TRBV11-2|.|TRBJ2-7|15
TGTGCCAGCAGCTTAGGTCAGGTCGTCTCCTACGAGCAGTACTTC
CASSLGQVVSYEQYF
>.|TRBV11-2|.|TRBJ1-1|14
TGTGCCAGCAGCTACCGGGGGGGGGCCACTGAAGCTTTCTTT
CASSYRGGATEAFF
>many|TRBV30|.|TRBJ2-7|11
TGTGCCTGGTCGAAACTGGGGGAGCAGTACTTC
CAWSKLGEQYF
>few|TRBV30|.|TRBJ2-7|13
TGTGCCTGGAGAGCAGGGGAAAGCTACGAGCAGTACTTC
CAWRAGESYEQYF
>.|TRBV7-8|TRBD2|TRBJ2-6|18
TGTGCCAGCAGCTTACACCTAGCGGGCCTCTCTGGGGCCAACGTCCTGACTTTC
CASSLHLAGLSGANVLTF
>.|TRBV5-1|.|TRBJ1-1|12
TGCGCCAGCAGCCCGGAAGGGATCTGGGCTTTCTTT
CASSPEGIWAFF
>few|TRBV5-5|.|TRBJ1-5|15
TGTGCCAGCAGTCTGACAGGAATAGAAAATCAGCCCCAGCATTTT
CASSLTGIENQPQHF
>many|TRBV12-3/TRBV12-4|TRBD1|TRBJ2-1|15
TGTGCCAGCAATATGCGACAGGGGGCTTCCAATGAGCAGTTCTTC
CASNMRQGASNEQFF
>.|TRBV19|.|TRBJ2-7|14
TGTGCCAGTAGTATTACTCAGGGTTTTGGCGAGCAGTACTTC
CASSITQGFGEQYF
>.|TRBV24-1|.|TRBJ1-5|14
TGTGCCACCAGTGCCTTGGACAGCAATCAGCCCCAGCATTTT
CATSALDSNQPQHF
>many|TRBV27|TRBD1|TRBJ1-1|13
TGTGCCAGCAGTTTACGCCGACAGGGGATGGCTTTCTTT
CASSLRRQGMAFF
>once|TRBV5-1|TRBD1|TRBJ2-7|13
TGCGCCAGCTTTTCTACAGGGGGCCACGAGCAGTACTTC
CASFSTGGHEQYF
>many|TRBV7-3|TRBD2|TRBJ2-7|16
TGTGCCAGCAGCGTAGGACTAGCGGGCGTACCCTACGAGCAGTACTTC
CASSVGLAGVPYEQYF